This T cell receptor beta chain was captured in a study of siplizumab effects on memory and regulatory T cells. Assay used: immunoSEQ multiplex PCR; TCRdb lists only in-frame clones, some missing. The sample includes tens of thousands of clones, about 90% of them seen just once. The V end lost 5 bases, the J end lost 4 bases, and 12 bases lay between the germline ends. The CDR3 consists of 15 residues. CDR1 MNHNS and CDR2 SASEGT come from the germline V gene. Sequenced: Tregs sorted from blood. This clonotype was sampled from a human donor in good health. The chain has TRBV6-1 and TRBJ1-6, with D possibly matching TRBD1 (5 bases). CDR3 coding DNA: TGTGCCAGCAGTTCTCGGACACCTTATAATTCACCCCTCCACTTT. This codes for CASSSRTPYNSPLHF.